Listed here are 11 T cell receptor beta chains from one sample, sequenced in a study of cytotoxic CD8 clonotypes in ibrutinib-treated CLL. Assay: immunoSEQ multiplex PCR; the TCRdb copy retains only in-frame clones and omits some. The sample has 300,000 or so clones, over 55% seen once. The sample here was PBMCs, taken after 36 months of ibrutinib treatment. All receptors come from a human donor with chronic lymphocytic leukemia.

The chain recombines TRBV9 with TRBJ2-1; D possibly corresponds to TRBD2 (6 bases). Germline CDR1 SGDLS, CDR2 YYNGEE. V was cut by 3 bases and J by 5 bases, with 18 bases left in between. The CDR3 runs 16 residues. As DNA, the CDR3 is TGTGCCAGCAGCGCCCAGGGAACCGGGAGACACAATGAGCAGTTCTTC. Protein: CASSAQGTGRHNEQFF.

This chain connects TRBV5-1 to TRBJ1-1; D might be TRBD1 (6 bases). Per the germline V gene, CDR1 is SGHRS and CDR2 is YFSETQ. V was pared by 2 bases and J by 8 bases, with 13 bases between. The CDR3 runs 13 residues. In DNA, the CDR3 is TGCGCCAGCAGCTTAGGGCCGGACAGCGAAGCTTTCTTT. Translated, it gives CASSLGPDSEAFF.

The chain recombines TRBV4-1 with TRBJ1-2, with a weak D call TRBD1 (5 bases). V was shortened by 0 bases and J by 8 bases, with 13 bases between the two germline ends. The CDR3 totals 14 residues. In germline, CDR1 is MGHRA, CDR2 YSYEKL. Here the CDR3 DNA reads TGCGCCAGCAGCCAAGATCAGGGCGCGCGAGGCTACACCTTC. Its protein product is CASSQDQGARGYTF.

This sequence joins TRBV5-1 and TRBJ2-7; possibly TRBD1 for D (5 bases). This CDR3 spans 14 amino acids. Trimming shortened V by 0 bases and J by 2 bases, and 9 bases separated the two germline ends. CDR1 is SGHRS and CDR2 is YFSETQ in the germline V gene. CDR3: CASSLDTGPYEQYF. DNA of the CDR3: TGCGCCAGCAGCTTGGATACAGGCCCCTACGAGCAGTACTTC.

This clone appeared a few times. The same CDR3 arises from other DNA sequences in this sample as well. The V and J genes are TRBV5-1 and TRBJ2-7, with D unclear. Looked up from germline, CDR1 is SGHRS and CDR2 is YFSETQ. The germline V and J ends were trimmed by 0 bases and 1 base, with 5 bases remaining between them. The CDR3 spans 13 residues. The CDR3 reads CASSLAVSYEQYF. The CDR3 DNA reads as TGCGCCAGCAGCTTGGCCGTGTCCTACGAGCAGTACTTC.

This clone was seen only a few times. V usage is TRBV10-2 and J usage is TRBJ1-4; 9 bases agree with TRBD1. The CDR3 totals 15 residues. Per the germline V gene, CDR1 is WSHSY and CDR2 is SAAADI. With V trimmed by 6 bases and J by 6 bases, 8 bases remained unmatched. CDR3 protein: CASRETGGLYEKLFF. In nucleotides, the CDR3 is TGCGCCAGCAGGGAGACAGGGGGGCTCTATGAAAAACTGTTTTTT.

This clone was observed once. The chain joins TRBV10-2 to TRBJ1-5; 9 bases line up with TRBD1. Germline V CDR1 and CDR2: WSHSY, SAAADI. CDR3 length: 13 residues. J lost 7 bases, V lost 7 bases, and 5 bases had no gene match. In nucleotides, the CDR3 is TGCGCCAGCAAACAGGGGGCGCGGCAGCCCCAGCATTTT. It specifies CASKQGARQPQHF.

This chain connects TRBV2 to TRBJ2-1; the match to TRBD2 covers 9 bases. This CDR3 has 15 amino acids. Germline V CDR1 and CDR2: SNHLY, FYNNEI. The V segment lost 0 bases and the J segment 7 bases; nucleotides outside the gene matches: 4. The CDR3 region is CASSEALAGRNEQFF. CDR3 DNA sequence: TGTGCCAGCAGTGAAGCCCTAGCGGGAAGGAATGAGCAGTTCTTC. The full variable domain, rest sourced from reference TRBV2 and TRBJ2-1, is EPEVTQTPSHQVTQMGQEVILRCVPISNHLYFYWYRQILGQKVEFLVSFYNNEISEKSEIFDDQFSVERPDGSNFTLKIRSTKLEDSAMYFCASSEALAGRNEQFFGPGTRLTVL.

This rearrangement joins TRBV18 to TRBJ2-3; unclear D gene. The V end lost 0 bases, the J end lost 3 bases, and 7 bases lay between the germline ends. CDR3 size: 14 residues. Per germline, CDR1 KGHSH and CDR2 LQKENI. CDR3 sequence: CASSPPIATDTQYF. CDR3 sequence (DNA): TGTGCCAGCTCACCACCTATTGCGACAGATACGCAGTATTTT. Together with reference TRBV18 and TRBJ2-3, the CDR3 gives the full variable domain: NAGVMQNPRHLVRRRGQEARLRCSPMKGHSHVYWYRQLPEEGLKFMVYLQKENIIDESGMPKERFSAEFPKEGPSILRIQQVVRGDSAAYFCASSPPIATDTQYFGPGTRLTVL.

This chain connects TRBV28 to TRBJ2-1; D perhaps matches TRBD2 (5 bases). The CDR3 length is 12 residues. Germline values: CDR1 MDHEN, CDR2 SYDVKM. Trimming stripped 6 bases from V and 7 bases from J, with 10 bases between. The CDR3 sequence is CASRAGVNEQFF. As DNA, the CDR3 is TGTGCCAGCAGGGCCGGGGTTAATGAGCAGTTCTTC.

The gene calls are TRBV2 and TRBJ2-5; no clear D gene. The CDR3 is made up of 16 amino acids. The germline V gene encodes CDR1 SNHLY and CDR2 FYNNEI. V was pared by 3 bases and J by 0 bases, with 14 bases between. The chain's CDR3 is CASSEGLVHYQETQYF. The CDR3 DNA is TGTGCCAGCAGTGAGGGCCTAGTGCACTACCAAGAGACCCAGTACTTC.